This entry features one TCR beta chain sequence. This CDR3 has 14 residues. Germline CDR1 reads SGHDT; CDR2 reads YYEEEE. No DNA is given; TCRdb re-called the 5' RACE reads and lists each CDR3 protein once. This sample contains about 300,000 distinct CDR3 sequences. The data derive from a study of monozygotic twins with inflammatory bowel disease. This TCR came from a human donor with ulcerative colitis or Crohn's disease, or a healthy co-twin of an affected twin (not recorded which). Input material: blood. The chain employs TRBV5-6 and TRBJ1-6. CDR3 loop: CASSLAGWRSPLHF.